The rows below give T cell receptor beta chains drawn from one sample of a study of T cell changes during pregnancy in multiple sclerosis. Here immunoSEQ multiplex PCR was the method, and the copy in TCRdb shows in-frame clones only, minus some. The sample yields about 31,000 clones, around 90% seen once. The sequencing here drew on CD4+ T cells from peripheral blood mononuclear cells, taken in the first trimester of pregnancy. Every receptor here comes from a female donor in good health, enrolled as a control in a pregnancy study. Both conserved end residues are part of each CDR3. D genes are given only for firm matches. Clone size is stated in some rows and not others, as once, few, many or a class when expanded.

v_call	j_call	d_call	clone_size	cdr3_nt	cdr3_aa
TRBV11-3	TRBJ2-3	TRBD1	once	TGTGCCAGCAGCTTGAGGGGACAGGGGGCAGATACGCAGTATTTT	CASSLRGQGADTQYF
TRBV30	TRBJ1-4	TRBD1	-	TGTGCCTGGAGTGTAGTCCCAGGGGGTGAAAAACTGTTTTTT	CAWSVVPGGEKLFF
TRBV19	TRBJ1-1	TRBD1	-	TGTGCCAGTAGTACCTATCAGACAGGGGGGAACACTGAAGCTTTCTTT	CASSTYQTGGNTEAFF
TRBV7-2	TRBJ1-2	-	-	TGTGCCAGCAGCCGAAACAGGGTATCTGGCTACACCTTC	CASSRNRVSGYTF
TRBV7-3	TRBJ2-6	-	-	TGTGCCAGCAGTCTATACTCTGGGGCCAACGTCCTGACTTTC	CASSLYSGANVLTF
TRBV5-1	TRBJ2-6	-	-	TGCGCCAGCAGCGGGGGCTCCAGTGTCGGGGCCAACGTCCTGACTTTC	CASSGGSSVGANVLTF
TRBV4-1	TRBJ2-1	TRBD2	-	TGCGCCAGCAGCCAAGATCTAGCGGGGGGTTACAATGAGCAGTTCTTC	CASSQDLAGGYNEQFF
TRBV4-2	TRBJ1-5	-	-	TGTGCCAGCAGCCAAGGCAGTGCGGATCAGCCCCAGCATTTT	CASSQGSADQPQHF
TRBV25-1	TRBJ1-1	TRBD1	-	TGTGCCAGCAACGACAGGGGGCCAGACGGCGCTTTCTTT	CASNDRGPDGAFF
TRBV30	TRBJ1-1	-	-	TGTGTCGGGGGGAGAGGGATTACTGAAGCTTTCTTT	CVGGRGITEAFF
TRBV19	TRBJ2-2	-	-	TGTGCCAGTAGTTTGGGCGGGGCGAACACCGGGGAGCTGTTTTTT	CASSLGGANTGELFF
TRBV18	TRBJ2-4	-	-	TGTGCCAGCTCACCACCCCAGTCAACAGCCAAAAACATTCAGTACTTC	CASSPPQSTAKNIQYF
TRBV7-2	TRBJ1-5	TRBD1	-	TGTGCCAGCAGCGTGACAGGGCTGGGCAATCAGCCCCAGCATTTT	CASSVTGLGNQPQHF
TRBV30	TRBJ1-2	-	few	TGTGCCTGGAGTGTAATAGTGCATGGCTACACCTTC	CAWSVIVHGYTF
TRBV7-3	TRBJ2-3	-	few	TGTGCCAGCAGCTTAGCTCAGGGATCGTTAGCAGATACGCAGTATTTT	CASSLAQGSLADTQYF
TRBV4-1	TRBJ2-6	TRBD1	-	TGCGCCAGCAGCCGATTAGGGGGACAGGCTATCTCTGGGGCCAACGTCCTGACTTTC	CASSRLGGQAISGANVLTF
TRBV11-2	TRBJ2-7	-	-	TGTGCCAGCAGCTTAGTTACGGCCTACGAGCAGTACTTC	CASSLVTAYEQYF
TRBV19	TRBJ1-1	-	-	TGTGCCAGTAGCCGATCGATACAGATACCGAACACTGAAGCTTTCTTT	CASSRSIQIPNTEAFF
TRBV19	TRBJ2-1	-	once	TGTGCCAGTAGTAACAGGGTTGGCTACAATGAGCAGTTCTTC	CASSNRVGYNEQFF
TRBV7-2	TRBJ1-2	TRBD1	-	TGTGCCAGCAGCTTGACAGGGAAACCTAACTATGGCTACACCTTC	CASSLTGKPNYGYTF
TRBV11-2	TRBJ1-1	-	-	TGTGCCAGCAGCTTAGAGAAGGTACCCAGGCGCTCCTTTATGAACACTGAAGCTTTCTTT	CASSLEKVPRRSFMNTEAFF
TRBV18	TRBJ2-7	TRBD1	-	TGTGCCAGCTCTACCACGGTCGGGACAGGCTACGAGCAGTACTTC	CASSTTVGTGYEQYF
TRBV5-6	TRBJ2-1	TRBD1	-	TGTGCCAGCAGCACCCAGACAGGGGACAATGAGCAGTTCTTC	CASSTQTGDNEQFF
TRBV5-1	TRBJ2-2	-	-	TGCGCCAGCAGCTTGGATCCGGGGACCGGGGAGCTGTTTTTT	CASSLDPGTGELFF
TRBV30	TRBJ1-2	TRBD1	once	TGTGCCTGGAGTGGTACATCGATAAGGACAGGGGTATTAGAATATGGCTACACCTTC	CAWSGTSIRTGVLEYGYTF
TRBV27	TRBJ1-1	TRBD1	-	TGTGCCAGCAGTTCTCGGACAGGCGGGATTGACACTGAAGCTTTCTTT	CASSSRTGGIDTEAFF
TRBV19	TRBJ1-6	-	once	TGTGCCAGTAGTACCAATTGGGACACCTATAATTCACCCCTCCACTTT	CASSTNWDTYNSPLHF
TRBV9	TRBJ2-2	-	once	TGTGCCAGCAGCGTGTCGACCGGGGAGCTGTTTTTT	CASSVSTGELFF
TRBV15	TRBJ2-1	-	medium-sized	TGTGCCACCAGCTGGGGACTGGGGGTGGTGGACAATGAGCAGTTCTTC	CATSWGLGVVDNEQFF
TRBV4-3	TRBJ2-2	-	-	TGCGCCAGCAGCCAAAAAACCCTCGGGAAGCTGTTTTTT	CASSQKTLGKLFF
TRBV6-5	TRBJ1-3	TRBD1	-	TGTGCCAGCAGTTCAGGGGGTAGTGGAAACACCATATATTTT	CASSSGGSGNTIYF
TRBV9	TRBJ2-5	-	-	TGTGCCAGCAGCGTAATCGGGGGTGGAGAGACCCAGTACTTC	CASSVIGGGETQYF
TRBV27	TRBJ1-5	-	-	TGTGCCAGCAGTTTATTGTTCGGTCAGCCCCAGCATTTT	CASSLLFGQPQHF
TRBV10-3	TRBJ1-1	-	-	TGTGCCATCAGTGAGTCAGGCGCGGGTCCCGGCACTGAAGCTTTCTTT	CAISESGAGPGTEAFF
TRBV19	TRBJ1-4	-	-	TGTGCCAGTAGTCATCCTGCGGGGGAAGCAACTAATGAAAAACTGTTTTTT	CASSHPAGEATNEKLFF
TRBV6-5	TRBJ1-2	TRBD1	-	TGTGCCAGCAGGACAGGGAACTATGGCTACACCTTC	CASRTGNYGYTF
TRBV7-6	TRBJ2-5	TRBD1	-	TGTGCCAGCAGTCGGATCACAGGGGTAGAGACCCAGTACTTC	CASSRITGVETQYF
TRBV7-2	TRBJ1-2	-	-	TGTGCCAGCAGCTTGGGGCAGACCTATGGCTACACCTTC	CASSLGQTYGYTF
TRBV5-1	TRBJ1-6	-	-	TGCGCCAGCAGCTTGGGAAGGGGAACAGTCCTAGATTCACCCCTCCACTTT	CASSLGRGTVLDSPLHF
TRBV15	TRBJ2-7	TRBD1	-	TGTGCCACCAGCAGAGGTCAACACCGGGACAGGGACTACGAGCAGTACTTC	CATSRGQHRDRDYEQYF
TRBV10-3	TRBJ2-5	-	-	TGTGCCATCAGTATGAGAGAGACCCAGTACTTC	CAISMRETQYF
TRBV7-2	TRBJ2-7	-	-	TGTGCCAGCAGCTTAGTATCCCCCGGCTACGAGCAGTACTTC	CASSLVSPGYEQYF
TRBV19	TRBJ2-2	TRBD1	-	TGTGCCAGTAGTCTTCGGACAGGATCGAACACCGGGGAGCTGTTTTTT	CASSLRTGSNTGELFF
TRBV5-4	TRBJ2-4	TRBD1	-	TGTGCCAGCAGCCACCGACAGGGGGGTAGAAACATTCAGTACTTC	CASSHRQGGRNIQYF
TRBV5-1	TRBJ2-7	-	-	TGCGCCAGCAGCAACCCTCGGGACACGGAGCTCGAGCAGTACTTC	CASSNPRDTELEQYF
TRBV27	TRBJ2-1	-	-	TGTGCCAGCAGTTTCATCAGGGGCAGGGATGTTGAGCAGTTCTTC	CASSFIRGRDVEQFF
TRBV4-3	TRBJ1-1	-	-	TGCGCCAGCAGCCAAGACAGGGCGCAGGACACTGAAGCTTTCTTT	CASSQDRAQDTEAFF
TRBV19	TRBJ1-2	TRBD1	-	TGTGCCAGTAGTGTTGACAGGGGGCCGGGCTACACCTTC	CASSVDRGPGYTF
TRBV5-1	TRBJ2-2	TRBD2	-	TGCGCCAGCAGCCAGGGACTAGCGGGGGGGACTCCGAACACCGGGGAGCTGTTTTTT	CASSQGLAGGTPNTGELFF
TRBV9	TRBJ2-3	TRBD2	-	TGTGCCAGCAGCGTAGGTTTTACTAGCGGGGTTGTAGATACGCAGTATTTT	CASSVGFTSGVVDTQYF
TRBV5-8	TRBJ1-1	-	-	TGTGCCAGCAGCTTCTTCCCGCCGGGTCTGAACACTGAAGCTTTCTTT	CASSFFPPGLNTEAFF
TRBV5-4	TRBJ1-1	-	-	TGTGCCAGCAGCTTGAGGAATCGACAGAACACTGAAGCTTTCTTT	CASSLRNRQNTEAFF
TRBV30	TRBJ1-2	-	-	TGTGCCTGGATCCCGGGGGACGGCTATGGCTACACCTTC	CAWIPGDGYGYTF
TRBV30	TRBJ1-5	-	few	TGTGCCTGGTCTTATCAGGGCAATCAGCCCCAGCATTTT	CAWSYQGNQPQHF
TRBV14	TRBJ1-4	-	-	TGTGCCAGCAGCCACGCGGCTCGGGAAAAACTGTTTTTT	CASSHAAREKLFF
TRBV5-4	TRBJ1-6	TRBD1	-	TGTGCCAGCAGCTTCCCCGGGACAGGGGGGGCCCGGCGAGATTCACCCCTCCACTTT	CASSFPGTGGARRDSPLHF
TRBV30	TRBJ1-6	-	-	TGTGCCTGGAGTGTACTGGGGGATGGGGGGTCACCCCTCCACTTT	CAWSVLGDGGSPLHF
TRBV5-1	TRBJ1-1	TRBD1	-	TGCGCCAGCAGCTCAGACAGGGGGAACACTGAAGCTTTCTTT	CASSSDRGNTEAFF
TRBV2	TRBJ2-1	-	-	TGTGCCAGCAGAGGGGGGGGCGGGAATGAGCAGTTCTTC	CASRGGGGNEQFF
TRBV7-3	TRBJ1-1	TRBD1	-	TGTGCCAGCAGCCAGGGGAGCGGACAGGGGGTACCCCTTGAGGGAGCTTTCTTT	CASSQGSGQGVPLEGAFF